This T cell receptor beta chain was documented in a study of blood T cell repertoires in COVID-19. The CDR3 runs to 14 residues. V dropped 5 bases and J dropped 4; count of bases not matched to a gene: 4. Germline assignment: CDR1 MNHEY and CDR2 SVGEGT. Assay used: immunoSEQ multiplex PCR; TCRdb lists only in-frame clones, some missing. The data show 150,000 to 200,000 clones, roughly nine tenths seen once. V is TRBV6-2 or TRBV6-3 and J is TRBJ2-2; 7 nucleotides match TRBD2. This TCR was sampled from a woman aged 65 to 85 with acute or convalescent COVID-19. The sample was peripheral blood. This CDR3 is CASSQTSATGELFF. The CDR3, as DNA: TGTGCCAGCAGTCAAACTAGCGCCACCGGGGAGCTGTTTTTT.